This passage covers 29 T cell receptor beta chains from one sample sequenced in a study of long-term antiretroviral therapy in people with HIV. The run of the v3.0 immunoSEQ assay was at survey level. Sequenced by immunoSEQ multiplex PCR; TCRdb stores in-frame clones only, minus some. Among around 12,000 clones listed, about four fifths were seen once. Sequencing was performed on unsorted PBMCs, taken 1.2 years after starting antiretroviral therapy. The receptors stem from a man aged 40-55 years with HIV.

The chain joins TRBV5-1 to TRBJ2-7; 13 bases agree with TRBD2. V lost 2 bases and J lost 5; bases outside the gene matches: 4. In germline, CDR1 is SGHRS, CDR2 YFSETQ. This CDR3 spans 15 amino acids. As DNA, the CDR3 is TGCGCCAGCAGCTTTACTAGCGGGGGGGCGGACGAGCAGTACTTC. Its protein product is CASSFTSGGADEQYF.

The V call is TRBV5-4, the J call TRBJ2-7; tentatively, D is TRBD1 (5 bases). CDR3 length equals 14 residues. Trimming took off 0 bases at V and 4 bases at J, with 11 bases between the two ends. CDR1 is SGHNT and CDR2 is YYREEE in the germline V gene (reference sequence). The CDR3 bases are TGTGCCAGCAGCTTGGCTGGGGCCAATTACGAGCAGTACTTC. The encoded protein is CASSLAGANYEQYF.

The V call is TRBV27, the J call TRBJ2-1; 10 nucleotides line up with TRBD1. V shed 6 bases and J 4 bases; nucleotides not matched to a gene: 9. The CDR3 has 16 amino acids. Germline assignment: CDR1 MNHEY and CDR2 SMNVEV (reference sequence). CDR3 protein: CASSISGTGVYNEQFF. For the CDR3, the DNA is TGTGCCAGCAGCATTTCGGGGACAGGGGTATACAATGAGCAGTTCTTC.

This sequence joins TRBV5-4 and TRBJ1-1, with D possibly being TRBD1 (6 bases). V was clipped by 1 base and J by 4 bases, with 8 bases between them. CDR1 is SGHNT, CDR2 YYREEE, per germline (reference sequence). The CDR3 is made up of 13 amino acids. This CDR3 reads CASSLKGGTEAFF. CDR3 nucleotide sequence: TGTGCCAGCAGCTTGAAGGGGGGCACTGAAGCTTTCTTT.

V is TRBV19 and J is TRBJ2-1; D could derive from TRBD1 or TRBD2 (7 bases each). Germline values: CDR1 LNHDA, CDR2 SQIVND (reference sequence). V lost 0 bases and J 7 bases, leaving 19 bases between the germline ends. CDR3 length equals 17 residues. The CDR3 nucleotides read TGTGCCAGTAGTATAGATGGGGCCCTGCAGGGGGGGAATGAGCAGTTCTTC. As protein: CASSIDGALQGGNEQFF. Full variable domain (rest looked up from reference TRBV19 and TRBJ2-1): DGGITQSPKYLFRKEGQNVTLSCEQNLNHDAMYWYRQDPGQGLRLIYYSQIVNDFQKGDIAEGYSVSREKKESFPLTVTSAQKNPTAFYLCASSIDGALQGGNEQFFGPGTRLTVL.

The V and J genes are TRBV30 and TRBJ2-1; 8 bases match TRBD2. This CDR3 comprises 13 residues. The V gene end was trimmed by 3 bases and the J gene end by 6 bases; junction bases not matched to a gene: 4. Germline-derived CDR1 and CDR2 are GTSNPN and SVGIG (reference sequence). The CDR3 sequence is CAWRGLGINEQFF. The CDR3 bases are TGTGCCTGGAGGGGACTAGGGATCAATGAGCAGTTCTTC.

This clone was recorded only once. The J gene is TRBJ2-6, the V gene TRBV7-5. TRBV7-5 is flagged as a pseudogene. CDR3 length equals 18 residues. The DNA of the CDR3 is TGTGCCAGAAGCTTAAGGGAACGGAAGAGCTCTGGGGCCAACGTCCTGACTTTC. Translating gives CARSLRERKSSGANVLTF.

The chain links TRBV19 to TRBJ2-3, with 11 positions matching TRBD1. CDR1 and CDR2 from the germline V gene are LNHDA and SQIVND (reference sequence). The junction had 4 bases not matched to a gene; V was cut back by 4 bases and J by 4 bases. The CDR3 covers 15 residues. CDR3 nucleotides: TGTGCCAGTAGTACTCCGGGACAGGGGGCAGATACGCAGTATTTT. Amino acid sequence: CASSTPGQGADTQYF.

The V gene is TRBV27, the J gene TRBJ1-4; tentatively, D is TRBD1 (6 bases). V lost 5 bases to trimming and J lost 5 bases, with 12 bases between them. Germline loops: CDR1 MNHEY, CDR2 SMNVEV (reference sequence). The CDR3 has 14 amino acids. The DNA of the CDR3 is TGTGCCAGCAGTCTACAGGGCTTGAATGAAAAACTGTTTTTT. It encodes CASSLQGLNEKLFF.

V gene TRBV5-1 combines with J gene TRBJ1-4; weak D call: TRBD1 (5 bases). V gave up 5 bases and J gave up 4 bases, with 12 bases separating them. The germline V gene has CDR1 SGHRS and CDR2 YFSETQ. The CDR3 totals 14 residues. CDR3 sequence: CASRTEGYNEKLFF. The CDR3 DNA follows: TGCGCCAGCAGGACAGAAGGTTATAATGAAAAACTGTTTTTT.

The chain combines TRBV5-5 with TRBJ2-3, with D uncertain. V was shortened by 4 bases and J by 0 bases, with 12 bases between the two germline ends. This CDR3 is 15 amino acids long. Germline values: CDR1 SGHKS, CDR2 YYEKEE (reference sequence). CDR3 protein: CASSRQTASTDTQYF. CDR3 nucleotides: TGTGCCAGCAGCAGGCAGACGGCTAGCACAGATACGCAGTATTTT.

The chain combines TRBV27 with TRBJ1-5, with 11 bases matching TRBD1. The trim removed 6 bases at V and 4 bases at J, leaving 2 bases unmatched. CDR1 is MNHEY, CDR2 SMNVEV, per germline (reference sequence). The CDR3 spans 14 residues. CDR3 nucleotide sequence: TGTGCCAGCAGGGGACAGGGGGTTAATCAGCCCCAGCATTTT. It specifies CASRGQGVNQPQHF.

The chain is built from TRBV6-5 and TRBJ1-2; 8 bases fit TRBD1. Per germline, CDR1 MNHEY and CDR2 SVGAGI. V trimming: 8 bases; J trimming: 5 bases; junction bases outside the gene matches: 16. The CDR3 runs 16 residues. The CDR3 spells CASGLGAGTGTYGYTF. In DNA form, the CDR3 reads TGTGCCAGCGGTTTAGGCGCCGGGACAGGAACATATGGCTACACCTTC.

The chain joins TRBV28 to TRBJ1-6; tentative D call: TRBD1 (6 bases). CDR3 length: 16 amino acids. Per the germline V gene, CDR1 is MDHEN and CDR2 is SYDVKM. Trimming left V 5 bases short and J 0 bases short, with 11 bases between. The CDR3 loop reads CASSIQGNSYNSPLHF. The CDR3 nucleotides read TGTGCCAGCAGTATACAGGGTAACTCCTATAATTCACCCCTCCACTTT. The full variable domain, with the rest looked up from reference TRBV28 and TRBJ1-6, is DVKVTQSSRYLVKRTGEKVFLECVQDMDHENMFWYRQDPGLGLRLIYFSYDVKMKEKGDIPEGYSVSREKKERFSLILESASTNQTSMYLCASSIQGNSYNSPLHFGNGTRLTVT.

The rearrangement uses TRBV4-2 and TRBJ1-6, with D possibly matching TRBD1 (5 bases). CDR3 length equals 16 residues. The germline V and J ends were trimmed by 0 bases and 10 bases, with 16 bases remaining between them. Germline assignment: CDR1 LGHNA and CDR2 YNFKEQ. The CDR3, as DNA: TGTGCCAGCAGCCAAGATCCCAGGGTAGTAGGATCACCCCTCCACTTT. Amino acids: CASSQDPRVVGSPLHF.

The chain employs TRBV29-1 and TRBJ2-1; TRBD2 might be the D (5 bases). Germline CDR1 and CDR2: SQVTM and ANQGSEA. The germline V and J ends were trimmed by 7 bases and 0 bases, with 25 bases remaining between them. This CDR3 has 18 residues. CDR3 in amino acids: CSAHHVGGSRGSYNEQFF. CDR3 DNA: TGCAGCGCACACCATGTTGGCGGGTCTCGGGGCTCCTACAATGAGCAGTTCTTC.

This clone was detected once. The chain has TRBV27 and TRBJ2-1, with 7 bases that match TRBD1. Germline V gives CDR1 MNHEY, CDR2 SMNVEV (reference sequence). CDR3 length: 14 amino acids. V shed 2 bases, J shed 7 bases, and the junction held 5 bases outside the gene matches. The DNA for the CDR3 is TGTGCCAGCAGTTTAGAAGGGGGCGGGAATGAGCAGTTCTTC. The encoded protein is CASSLEGGGNEQFF.

The chain employs TRBV2 and TRBJ2-3; D remains ambiguous. Between the trimmed V and J ends, which lost 7 bases and 0 bases, there was a span of 5 bases. The CDR3 consists of 12 residues. Germline CDR1 is SNHLY and CDR2 is FYNNEI. The CDR3 is CASTPSTDTQYF. Written as DNA, the CDR3 is TGTGCCAGCACCCCCAGCACAGATACGCAGTATTTT.

The CDR3 here is CASSTQADRAPGNTIYF. As DNA, the CDR3 is TGTGCCAGCAGTACCCAAGCCGACAGGGCACCTGGAAACACCATATATTTT. The J gene is TRBJ1-3, the V gene TRBV28; 7 nucleotides line up with TRBD1. CDR3 length equals 17 residues. Unmatched junction bases numbered 12, after V lost 5 bases and J lost 2 bases. CDR1 and CDR2 (germline): MDHEN, SYDVKM.

The chain has TRBV19 and TRBJ1-2; TRBD1 aligns across 7 bases. V lost 3 bases to trimming and J lost 0 bases; unmatched junction nucleotides: 7. Germline V gives CDR1 LNHDA, CDR2 SQIVND (reference sequence). This CDR3 has 16 residues. CDR3 nucleotide sequence: TGTGCCAGTAGTATCGGGACAGAGGCTCCTAACTATGGCTACACCTTC. Its translation: CASSIGTEAPNYGYTF.

The genes are TRBV29-1 and TRBJ1-1; tentatively, D is TRBD1 (5 bases). CDR3 length equals 11 residues. The V gene's germline CDR1 is SQVTM and CDR2 ANQGSEA. Between the trimmed V and J ends, which lost 6 bases and 4 bases, there was a span of 9 bases. In nucleotides, the CDR3 is TGCAGCGTCCTAGACAGCACTGAAGCTTTCTTT. This sequence encodes CSVLDSTEAFF. The full variable domain, its missing parts supplied by reference TRBV29-1 and TRBJ1-1, is SAVISQKPSRDICQRGTSLTIQCQVDSQVTMMFWYRQQPGQSLTLIATANQGSEATYESGFVIDKFPISRPNLTFSTLTVSNMSPEDSSIYLCSVLDSTEAFFGQGTRLTVV.

The chain has TRBV5-4 and TRBJ1-6; 9 nucleotides line up with TRBD1. V was clipped by 9 bases and J by 8 bases; unmatched bases: 6. The germline V gene has CDR1 SGHNT and CDR2 YYREEE (reference sequence). The length of the CDR3 is 13 residues. The CDR3 DNA sequence: TGTGCCACCAAGAGGGACAGGGATTCACCCCTCCACTTT. It encodes CATKRDRDSPLHF.

The gene calls are TRBV4-3 and TRBJ1-6; no clear D gene. CDR3 length: 16 amino acids. CDR1 LGHNA and CDR2 YSLEER come from the germline V gene. The V and J ends lost 1 base and 7 bases respectively, with 14 bases between them. The CDR3 DNA sequence: TGCGCCAGCAGCCAAGGCCCGAACACTCTAAATTCACCCCTCCACTTT. Encoded protein: CASSQGPNTLNSPLHF.

This clone turned up a few times. V is TRBV6-1 and J is TRBJ1-2; 9 nucleotides line up with TRBD1. This CDR3 contains 14 residues. Germline assignment: CDR1 MNHNS and CDR2 SASEGT. The J segment lost 8 bases and the V segment lost 3 bases, leaving 7 bases of the junction unmatched. The CDR3 DNA sequence: TGTGCCAGCAGTGAGTTCGGGACAGGGCGCGGCTACACCTTC. As protein: CASSEFGTGRGYTF.

In this sample, this clone turned up a few times. The chain uses TRBV6-1 and TRBJ2-3; D remains unclear. Per germline, CDR1 MNHNS and CDR2 SASEGT. Trimming shortened V by 1 base and J by 0 bases, and 11 bases separated the two germline ends. The CDR3 is made up of 16 amino acids. The CDR3 DNA follows: TGTGCCAGCAGTGAAGGGGCGAGGCTTAGCACAGATACGCAGTATTTT. It translates to CASSEGARLSTDTQYF.

This clone came up once. The chain recombines TRBV2 with TRBJ2-7; tentatively, D is TRBD2 (7 bases). Germline assignment: CDR1 SNHLY and CDR2 FYNNEI. Trimming cost V 4 bases and J 6 bases, with 16 bases left between them. The CDR3 contains 14 residues. DNA of the CDR3: TGTGCCAGCAGTGGAGGGGGGGTAAAGGGCGAGCAGTACTTC. This codes for CASSGGGVKGEQYF.

The V call is TRBV10-2, the J call TRBJ1-2; D is unclear. Germline V gene data show CDR1 as WSHSY and CDR2 as SAAADI. This CDR3 contains 14 residues. With 6 bases removed from V and 4 bases from J, the gap between germline ends came to 15 bases. CDR3 loop: CASSDPGDSYGYTF. In nucleotides, the CDR3 is TGCGCCAGCAGCGATCCTGGGGATAGCTATGGCTACACCTTC.

The chain has TRBV5-1 and TRBJ2-1; D is unresolved. CDR1 is SGHRS and CDR2 is YFSETQ in the germline V gene. Trimming took off 6 bases at V and 6 bases at J, with 10 bases between the two ends. This CDR3 has 12 amino acids. The CDR3 bases are TGCGCCAGCACCCCGGCTCCCAATGAGCAGTTCTTC. Translated: CASTPAPNEQFF. Complete variable domain (other parts from reference TRBV5-1 and TRBJ2-1): KAGVTQTPRYLIKTRGQQVTLSCSPISGHRSVSWYQQTPGQGLQFLFEYFSETQRNKGNFPGRFSGRQFSNSRSEMNVSTLELGDSALYLCASTPAPNEQFFGPGTRLTVL.

The chain's CDR3 is CASSWARQTGEETQYF. DNA for the CDR3: TGTGCCAGCAGCTGGGCCAGGCAAACGGGGGAAGAGACCCAGTACTTC. The rearrangement uses TRBV7-2 and TRBJ2-5; D is possibly TRBD2 (6 bases). This CDR3 contains 16 residues. V lost 4 bases, J lost 3 bases, and 18 bases lay in between. Germline V gene lookup returns CDR1 SGHTA and CDR2 FQGNSA.